Listed below are T cell receptor beta chains from one sample, sequenced in a study of yellow fever vaccine responses in identical twins. TCRdb ran MiXCR on the RT-PCR reads and lists one entry per CDR3 protein. In the table there are some 15,000 distinct CDR3 sequences, roughly 80% of which are singletons. The sample consisted of T cells from blood (PBMCs), unsorted or a sorted subset (not recorded which), taken before or after yellow fever vaccination (not recorded which). Receptor source: a woman younger than 30 who received the yellow fever vaccine. Each CDR3 is given with its conserved first and last residue. Fields, in order: clone size, D gene, V gene, J gene, CDR3 DNA, CDR3 protein. A D gene is named only where the DNA matches it firmly. Expanded clones get a size class; other rows say once, few or many, or leave the size out.

abundance: .
d_gene: TRBD2
v_gene: TRBV11-2
j_gene: TRBJ2-1
CDR3nt: TGTGCCAGCAGCCCATCACTAGCGGGAGACAATGAGCAGTTCTTC
CDR3aa: CASSPSLAGDNEQFF

abundance: few
d_gene: .
v_gene: TRBV2
j_gene: TRBJ2-7
CDR3nt: TGTGCCAGCAGTGAAGGGACGGACGCCTACGAGCAGTACTTC
CDR3aa: CASSEGTDAYEQYF

abundance: .
d_gene: TRBD2
v_gene: TRBV11-3
j_gene: TRBJ2-1
CDR3nt: TGTGCCAGCAGCTTAGAAGATGCGGGAGGGCAAAATGAGCAGTTCTTC
CDR3aa: CASSLEDAGGQNEQFF

abundance: .
d_gene: TRBD1
v_gene: TRBV27
j_gene: TRBJ2-3
CDR3nt: TGTGCCAGCAGTTTAGATTTGACAGGGGGCACAGATACGCAGTATTTT
CDR3aa: CASSLDLTGGTDTQYF

abundance: .
d_gene: .
v_gene: TRBV20-1
j_gene: TRBJ1-1
CDR3nt: TGCAGCGCCAGTGGAAACACTGAAGCTTTCTTT
CDR3aa: CSASGNTEAFF

abundance: .
d_gene: .
v_gene: TRBV19
j_gene: TRBJ2-7
CDR3nt: TGTGCCAGTAGTATGAACTACGAGCAGTACTTC
CDR3aa: CASSMNYEQYF

abundance: .
d_gene: TRBD2
v_gene: TRBV14
j_gene: TRBJ2-1
CDR3nt: TGTGCCAGCAGCCCTAGCGGGGGGGTTGAGCAGTTCTTC
CDR3aa: CASSPSGGVEQFF

abundance: .
d_gene: .
v_gene: TRBV6-1
j_gene: TRBJ2-5
CDR3nt: TGTGCCAGCAGACGACAAGAGACCCAGTACTTC
CDR3aa: CASRRQETQYF

abundance: .
d_gene: TRBD2
v_gene: TRBV7-9
j_gene: TRBJ2-1
CDR3nt: TGTGCCAGCAGTAAAGGGACTAGCGGGATCGGGTATGAGCAGTTCTTC
CDR3aa: CASSKGTSGIGYEQFF

abundance: .
d_gene: .
v_gene: TRBV4-1
j_gene: TRBJ1-3
CDR3nt: TGCGCCAGCAGCCAAGCGCGGGGGTCCGGAAACACCATATATTTT
CDR3aa: CASSQARGSGNTIYF

abundance: .
d_gene: .
v_gene: TRBV11-3
j_gene: TRBJ2-5
CDR3nt: TGTGCCAGCAGCTTAGATCATAACAGGCGCCAAGAGACCCAGTACTTC
CDR3aa: CASSLDHNRRQETQYF

abundance: .
d_gene: .
v_gene: TRBV11-3
j_gene: TRBJ2-1
CDR3nt: TGTGCCAGCAGCTTAGGTGGTTCGTGGAATGAGCAGTTCTTC
CDR3aa: CASSLGGSWNEQFF

abundance: few
d_gene: .
v_gene: TRBV9
j_gene: TRBJ2-2
CDR3nt: TGTGCCAGCAGCGTGTCGAACACCGGGGAGCTGTTTTTT
CDR3aa: CASSVSNTGELFF

abundance: .
d_gene: TRBD1
v_gene: TRBV5-1
j_gene: TRBJ2-1
CDR3nt: TGCGCCAGCAGCAGTTCAGGGGGCGTGGATGAGCAGTTCTTC
CDR3aa: CASSSSGGVDEQFF

abundance: .
d_gene: .
v_gene: TRBV2
j_gene: TRBJ2-7
CDR3nt: TGTGCCAGCAGTGAAGCAGACAGCTACGAGCAGTACTTC
CDR3aa: CASSEADSYEQYF

abundance: once
d_gene: .
v_gene: TRBV2
j_gene: TRBJ2-1
CDR3nt: TGTGCCAGCACTTCCTCAATCGGTAGGACTGAGCAGTTCTTC
CDR3aa: CASTSSIGRTEQFF

abundance: .
d_gene: TRBD2
v_gene: TRBV23-1
j_gene: TRBJ2-4
CDR3nt: TGCGCCAGCAGCCGCATGAGGGTAGCGGGAACGGCCAAAAACATTCAGTACTTC
CDR3aa: CASSRMRVAGTAKNIQYF

abundance: .
d_gene: TRBD1
v_gene: TRBV25-1
j_gene: TRBJ1-2
CDR3nt: TGTGCCAGCAGACCTGGATGGGACAGTAACTATGGCTACACCTTC
CDR3aa: CASRPGWDSNYGYTF

abundance: .
d_gene: .
v_gene: TRBV12-3/TRBV12-4
j_gene: TRBJ2-7
CDR3nt: TGTGCCAGCAGTGAAACAGGGTCCGACGAGCAGTACTTC
CDR3aa: CASSETGSDEQYF

abundance: .
d_gene: .
v_gene: TRBV6-5
j_gene: TRBJ2-1
CDR3nt: TGTGCCAGCAGTTACTCCCCGAGCTCCTACAATGAGCAGTTCTTC
CDR3aa: CASSYSPSSYNEQFF

abundance: .
d_gene: TRBD1
v_gene: TRBV7-9
j_gene: TRBJ2-7
CDR3nt: TGTGCCAGCAGCTTAGCGGGACAGGCGTACGAGCAGTACTTC
CDR3aa: CASSLAGQAYEQYF

abundance: few
d_gene: TRBD1
v_gene: TRBV20-1
j_gene: TRBJ2-1
CDR3nt: TGCAGTGCTAGGACAGGGGGGAATGAGCAGTTCTTC
CDR3aa: CSARTGGNEQFF

abundance: .
d_gene: .
v_gene: TRBV18
j_gene: TRBJ2-4
CDR3nt: TGTGCCAGCTCACCAGGCCTAGCAGGGGAGAGAAACATTCAGTACTTC
CDR3aa: CASSPGLAGERNIQYF

abundance: .
d_gene: .
v_gene: TRBV9
j_gene: TRBJ2-3
CDR3nt: TGTGCCAGCAGCGTTTACACAGATACGCAGTATTTT
CDR3aa: CASSVYTDTQYF

abundance: .
d_gene: .
v_gene: TRBV12-3/TRBV12-4
j_gene: TRBJ2-1
CDR3nt: TGTGCCAGCATTGTCGGCCGGAGTGAGCAGTTCTTC
CDR3aa: CASIVGRSEQFF

abundance: once
d_gene: .
v_gene: TRBV6-1
j_gene: TRBJ1-2
CDR3nt: TGTGCCAGCAGTGAATCTGGACAGAGCTATGGCTACACCTTC
CDR3aa: CASSESGQSYGYTF

abundance: few
d_gene: .
v_gene: TRBV4-2
j_gene: TRBJ2-7
CDR3nt: TGTGCCAGCAGCCAAGGACAGACAGGTTACGAGCAGTACTTC
CDR3aa: CASSQGQTGYEQYF

abundance: .
d_gene: TRBD1
v_gene: TRBV4-2
j_gene: TRBJ2-5
CDR3nt: TGTGCCAGCAGCCTATCCAGGGGGCTTGGAGAGACCCAGTACTTC
CDR3aa: CASSLSRGLGETQYF

abundance: .
d_gene: TRBD2
v_gene: TRBV11-1
j_gene: TRBJ2-3
CDR3nt: TGTGCCAGCAGCCGGACTAGCGGACCTAGCACAGATACGCAGTATTTT
CDR3aa: CASSRTSGPSTDTQYF

abundance: few
d_gene: .
v_gene: TRBV10-3
j_gene: TRBJ2-7
CDR3nt: TGTGCCATCAGGGATGACGGTACCTACGAGCAGTACTTC
CDR3aa: CAIRDDGTYEQYF

abundance: .
d_gene: .
v_gene: TRBV7-3
j_gene: TRBJ2-1
CDR3nt: TGTGCCAGCAGCTTAAAGGAGGGAGTCGAGTCGCACAGGATCCGACTAAGCTCCTACAATGAGCAGTTCTTC
CDR3aa: CASSLKEGVESHRIRLSSYNEQFF

abundance: .
d_gene: .
v_gene: TRBV7-9
j_gene: TRBJ1-1
CDR3nt: TGTGCCAGCGAAGGGGGGCAGGGGAACACTGAAGCTTTCTTT
CDR3aa: CASEGGQGNTEAFF

abundance: .
d_gene: TRBD2
v_gene: TRBV11-1
j_gene: TRBJ2-5
CDR3nt: TGTGCCAGCAGCCCAAAGGTCGCTAGCGGACAACAAGAGACCCAGTACTTC
CDR3aa: CASSPKVASGQQETQYF

abundance: .
d_gene: TRBD1
v_gene: TRBV5-4
j_gene: TRBJ2-1
CDR3nt: TGTGCCAGCAGCACGGGACAGCCGAGCTCCTACAATGAGCAGTTCTTC
CDR3aa: CASSTGQPSSYNEQFF

abundance: .
d_gene: .
v_gene: TRBV10-1
j_gene: TRBJ1-2
CDR3nt: TGCGCCAGCAGTGAAGGAGATACCTATGGCTACACCTTC
CDR3aa: CASSEGDTYGYTF

abundance: once
d_gene: .
v_gene: TRBV27
j_gene: TRBJ2-5
CDR3nt: TGTGCCAGCAGTGCAGAGGACAGTATTGCGGAGACCCAGTACTTC
CDR3aa: CASSAEDSIAETQYF

abundance: .
d_gene: TRBD2
v_gene: TRBV11-1
j_gene: TRBJ2-1
CDR3nt: TGTGCCAGCAGCTTAATGGTAGCGGGATACAATGAGCAGTTCTTC
CDR3aa: CASSLMVAGYNEQFF

abundance: .
d_gene: TRBD1
v_gene: TRBV11-3
j_gene: TRBJ2-5
CDR3nt: TGTGCCAGCACCGTAAGGACAGGGCCTCAAGAGACCCAGTACTTC
CDR3aa: CASTVRTGPQETQYF

abundance: .
d_gene: .
v_gene: TRBV11-1
j_gene: TRBJ2-1
CDR3nt: TGTGCCAGCAGCTTATTGAGGGGAAGCTCCTACAATGAGCAGTTCTTC
CDR3aa: CASSLLRGSSYNEQFF

abundance: .
d_gene: .
v_gene: TRBV29-1
j_gene: TRBJ2-1
CDR3nt: TGCAGCGTTGAGCTCCGGGACTCCTACAATGAGCAGTTCTTC
CDR3aa: CSVELRDSYNEQFF

abundance: .
d_gene: .
v_gene: TRBV4-1
j_gene: TRBJ1-5
CDR3nt: TGCGCCAGCAGCCAAGAGGAGATAAATCAGCCCCAGCATTTT
CDR3aa: CASSQEEINQPQHF

abundance: .
d_gene: TRBD1
v_gene: TRBV11-1
j_gene: TRBJ2-1
CDR3nt: TGTGCCAGCAGCTTACGGCCGAGGGGACAGGGGAATAATGAGCAGTTCTTC
CDR3aa: CASSLRPRGQGNNEQFF

abundance: .
d_gene: .
v_gene: TRBV4-3
j_gene: TRBJ2-1
CDR3nt: TGCGCCAGCAGCCAAGAGTTGCGTGTTGAATACAATGAGCAGTTCTTC
CDR3aa: CASSQELRVEYNEQFF

abundance: .
d_gene: TRBD1
v_gene: TRBV5-6
j_gene: TRBJ1-2
CDR3nt: TGTGCCAGCAGTATAGGGGGCATTGGCTACACCTTC
CDR3aa: CASSIGGIGYTF

abundance: .
d_gene: TRBD1
v_gene: TRBV11-3
j_gene: TRBJ2-2
CDR3nt: TGTGCCACCTTGACAGGGGAAGGCACCGGGGAGCTGTTTTTT
CDR3aa: CATLTGEGTGELFF

abundance: .
d_gene: TRBD1
v_gene: TRBV7-1
j_gene: TRBJ1-1
CDR3nt: TGTGCCAGCAGCTCCCGGGACAGGGGGCTTCAGACTGAAGCTTTCTTT
CDR3aa: CASSSRDRGLQTEAFF

abundance: once
d_gene: .
v_gene: TRBV29-1
j_gene: TRBJ2-2
CDR3nt: TGCAGCGCCACTTCCCCCACGAACACCGGGGAGCTGTTTTTT
CDR3aa: CSATSPTNTGELFF

abundance: .
d_gene: .
v_gene: TRBV2
j_gene: TRBJ2-7
CDR3nt: TGTGCCAGCAGTGAGTCCGGGGGAGCGGACTACGAGCAGTACTTC
CDR3aa: CASSESGGADYEQYF

abundance: .
d_gene: .
v_gene: TRBV19
j_gene: TRBJ2-7
CDR3nt: TGTGCCAGTAGTATGACCCCTGCGGGGTCCTACGAGCAGTACTTC
CDR3aa: CASSMTPAGSYEQYF

abundance: few
d_gene: TRBD1
v_gene: TRBV18
j_gene: TRBJ2-2
CDR3nt: TGTGCCAGCTCACCACCTACAGGGGGCGCGAACACCGGGGAGCTGTTTTTT
CDR3aa: CASSPPTGGANTGELFF

abundance: .
d_gene: .
v_gene: TRBV10-3
j_gene: TRBJ2-7
CDR3nt: TGTGCCATCAGTGAGTCTGGGGAAACTAACTACGAGCAGTACTTC
CDR3aa: CAISESGETNYEQYF

abundance: .
d_gene: .
v_gene: TRBV4-1
j_gene: TRBJ2-1
CDR3nt: TGCGCCAGCAGCCAAGTCGGCAGGGGCTTGGACAATGAGCAGTTCTTC
CDR3aa: CASSQVGRGLDNEQFF

abundance: .
d_gene: TRBD1
v_gene: TRBV29-1
j_gene: TRBJ2-1
CDR3nt: TGCAGCGTTTTGAAGTTGGGACAGGGGATCAATGAGCAGTTCTTC
CDR3aa: CSVLKLGQGINEQFF